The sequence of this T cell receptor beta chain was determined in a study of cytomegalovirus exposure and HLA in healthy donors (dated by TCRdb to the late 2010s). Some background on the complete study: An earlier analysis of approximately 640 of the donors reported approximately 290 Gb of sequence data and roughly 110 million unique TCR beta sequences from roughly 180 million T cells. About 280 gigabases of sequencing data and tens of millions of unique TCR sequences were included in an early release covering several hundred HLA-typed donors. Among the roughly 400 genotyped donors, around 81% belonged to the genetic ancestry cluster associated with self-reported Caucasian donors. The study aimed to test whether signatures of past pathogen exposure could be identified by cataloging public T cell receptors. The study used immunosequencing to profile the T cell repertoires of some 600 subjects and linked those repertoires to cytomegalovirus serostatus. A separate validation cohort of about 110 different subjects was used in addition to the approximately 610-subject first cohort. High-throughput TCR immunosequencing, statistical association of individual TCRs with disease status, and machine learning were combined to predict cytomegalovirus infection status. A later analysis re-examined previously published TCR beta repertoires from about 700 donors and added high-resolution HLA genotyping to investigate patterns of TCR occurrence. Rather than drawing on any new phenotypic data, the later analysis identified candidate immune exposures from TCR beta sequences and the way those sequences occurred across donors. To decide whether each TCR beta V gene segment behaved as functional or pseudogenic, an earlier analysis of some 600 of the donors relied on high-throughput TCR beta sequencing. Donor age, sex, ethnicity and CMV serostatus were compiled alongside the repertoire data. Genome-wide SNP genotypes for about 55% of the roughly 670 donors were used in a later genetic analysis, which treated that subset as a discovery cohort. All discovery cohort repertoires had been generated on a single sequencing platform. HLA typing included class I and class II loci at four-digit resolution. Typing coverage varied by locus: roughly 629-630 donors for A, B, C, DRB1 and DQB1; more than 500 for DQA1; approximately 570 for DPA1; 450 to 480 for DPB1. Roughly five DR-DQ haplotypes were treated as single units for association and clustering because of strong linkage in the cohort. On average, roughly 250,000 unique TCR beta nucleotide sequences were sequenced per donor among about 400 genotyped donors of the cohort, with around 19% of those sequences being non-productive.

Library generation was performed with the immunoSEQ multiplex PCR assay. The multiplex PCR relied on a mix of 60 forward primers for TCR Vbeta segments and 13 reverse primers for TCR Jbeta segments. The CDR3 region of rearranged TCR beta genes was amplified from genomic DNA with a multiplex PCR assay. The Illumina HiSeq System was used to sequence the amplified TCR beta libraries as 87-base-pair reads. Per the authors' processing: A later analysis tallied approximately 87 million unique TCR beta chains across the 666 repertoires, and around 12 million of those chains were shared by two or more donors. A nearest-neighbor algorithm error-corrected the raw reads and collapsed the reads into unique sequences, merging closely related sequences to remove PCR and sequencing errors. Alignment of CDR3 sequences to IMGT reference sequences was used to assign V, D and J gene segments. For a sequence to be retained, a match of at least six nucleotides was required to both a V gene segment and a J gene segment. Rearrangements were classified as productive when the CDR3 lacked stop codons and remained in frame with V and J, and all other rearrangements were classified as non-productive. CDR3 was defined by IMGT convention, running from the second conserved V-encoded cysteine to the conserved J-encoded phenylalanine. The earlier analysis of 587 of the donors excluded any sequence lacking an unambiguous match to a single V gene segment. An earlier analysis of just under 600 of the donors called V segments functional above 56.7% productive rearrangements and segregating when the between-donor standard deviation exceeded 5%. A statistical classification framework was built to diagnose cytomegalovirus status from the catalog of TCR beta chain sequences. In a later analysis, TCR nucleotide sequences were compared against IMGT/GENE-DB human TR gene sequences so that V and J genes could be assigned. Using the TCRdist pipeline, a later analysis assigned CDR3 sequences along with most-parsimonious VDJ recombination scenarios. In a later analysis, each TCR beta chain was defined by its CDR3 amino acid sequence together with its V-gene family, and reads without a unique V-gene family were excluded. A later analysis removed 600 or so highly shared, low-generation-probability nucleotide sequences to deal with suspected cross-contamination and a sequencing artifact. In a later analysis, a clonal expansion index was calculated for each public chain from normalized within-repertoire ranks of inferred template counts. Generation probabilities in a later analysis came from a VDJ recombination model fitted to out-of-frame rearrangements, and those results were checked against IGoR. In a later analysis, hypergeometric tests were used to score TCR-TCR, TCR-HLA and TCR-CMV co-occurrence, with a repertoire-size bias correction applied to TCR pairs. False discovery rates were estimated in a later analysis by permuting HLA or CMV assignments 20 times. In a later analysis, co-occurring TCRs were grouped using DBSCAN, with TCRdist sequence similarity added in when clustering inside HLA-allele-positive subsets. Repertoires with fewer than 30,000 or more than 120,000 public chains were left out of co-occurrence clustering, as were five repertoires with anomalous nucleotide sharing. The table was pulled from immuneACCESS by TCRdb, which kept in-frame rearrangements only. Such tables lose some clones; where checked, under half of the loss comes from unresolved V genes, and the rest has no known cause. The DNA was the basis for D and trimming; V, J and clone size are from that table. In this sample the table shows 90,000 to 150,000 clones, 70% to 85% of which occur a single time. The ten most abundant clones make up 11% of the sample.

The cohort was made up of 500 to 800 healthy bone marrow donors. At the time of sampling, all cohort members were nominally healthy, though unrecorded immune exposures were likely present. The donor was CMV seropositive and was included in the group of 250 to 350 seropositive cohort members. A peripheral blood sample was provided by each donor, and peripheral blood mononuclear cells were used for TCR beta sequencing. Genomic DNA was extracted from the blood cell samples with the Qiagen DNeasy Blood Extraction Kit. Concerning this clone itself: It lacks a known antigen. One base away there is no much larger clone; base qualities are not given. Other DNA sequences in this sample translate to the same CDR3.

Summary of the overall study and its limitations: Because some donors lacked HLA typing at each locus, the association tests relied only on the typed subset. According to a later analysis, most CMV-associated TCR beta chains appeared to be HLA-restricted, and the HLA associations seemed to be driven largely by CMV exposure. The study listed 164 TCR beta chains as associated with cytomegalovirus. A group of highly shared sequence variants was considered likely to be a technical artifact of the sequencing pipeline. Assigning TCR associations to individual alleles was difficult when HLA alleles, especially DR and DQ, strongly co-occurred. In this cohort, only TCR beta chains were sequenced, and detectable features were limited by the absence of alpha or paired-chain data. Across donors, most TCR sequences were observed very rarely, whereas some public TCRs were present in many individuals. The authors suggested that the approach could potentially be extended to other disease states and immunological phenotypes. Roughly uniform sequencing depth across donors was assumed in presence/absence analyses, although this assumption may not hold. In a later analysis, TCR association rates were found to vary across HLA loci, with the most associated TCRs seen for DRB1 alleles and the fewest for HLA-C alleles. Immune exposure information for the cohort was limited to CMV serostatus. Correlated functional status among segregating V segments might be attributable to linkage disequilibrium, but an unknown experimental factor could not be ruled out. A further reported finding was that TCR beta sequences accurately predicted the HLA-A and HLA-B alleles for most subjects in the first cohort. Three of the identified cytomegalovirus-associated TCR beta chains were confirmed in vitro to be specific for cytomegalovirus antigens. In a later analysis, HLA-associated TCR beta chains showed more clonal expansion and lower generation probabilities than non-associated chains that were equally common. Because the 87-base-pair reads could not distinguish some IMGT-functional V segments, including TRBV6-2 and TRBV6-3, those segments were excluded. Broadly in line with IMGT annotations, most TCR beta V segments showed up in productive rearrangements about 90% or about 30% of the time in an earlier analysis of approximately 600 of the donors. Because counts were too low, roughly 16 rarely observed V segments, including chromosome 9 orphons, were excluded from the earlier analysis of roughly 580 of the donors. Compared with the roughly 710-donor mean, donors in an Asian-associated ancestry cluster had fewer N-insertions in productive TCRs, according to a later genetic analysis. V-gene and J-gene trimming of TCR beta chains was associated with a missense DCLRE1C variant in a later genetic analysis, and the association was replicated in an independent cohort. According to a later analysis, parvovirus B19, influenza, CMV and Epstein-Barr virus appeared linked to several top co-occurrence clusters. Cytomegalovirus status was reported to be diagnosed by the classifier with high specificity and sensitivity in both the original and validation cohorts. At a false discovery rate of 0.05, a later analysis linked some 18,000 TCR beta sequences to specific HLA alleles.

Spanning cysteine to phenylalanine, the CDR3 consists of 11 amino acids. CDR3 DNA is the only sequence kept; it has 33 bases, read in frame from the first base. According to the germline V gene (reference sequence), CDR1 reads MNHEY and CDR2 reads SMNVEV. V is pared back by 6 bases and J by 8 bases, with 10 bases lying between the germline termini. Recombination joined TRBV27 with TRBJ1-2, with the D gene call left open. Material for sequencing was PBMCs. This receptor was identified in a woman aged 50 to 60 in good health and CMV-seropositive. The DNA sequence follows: TGTGCCAGCAGCTCCGGTTACGGCTACACCTTC. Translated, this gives CASSSGYGYTF.